A selection of T cell receptor beta chains follows, all from one sample in a study of control samples from healthy donors and cancer patients. TCRdb's table, derived via immunoSEQ multiplex PCR, lists solely in-frame clones and lacks some. Of 75,000 to 90,000 clones detected, more than 75% appear once; the ten largest clones hold roughly 21%. Sample: blood. The receptors originated from a man under 40 in good health. The CDR3 runs from the conserved cysteine through the conserved F or W. D genes are given only for firm matches. Clone size, where shown, is once, few, many, or a class for clones that have expanded.

>TRBV30|TRBD2|NA|15|TRBJ2-1
CAWSATSGGVNEQFF
TGTGCCTGGAGTGCGACTAGCGGGGGAGTCAATGAGCAGTTCTTC
>TRBV1|NA|once|17|TRBJ2-2
CTSSQESGGPSSGELFF
TGCACCAGCAGCCAAGAAAGCGGGGGGCCCTCCAGCGGGGAGCTGTTTTTT
>TRBV19|NA|few|15|TRBJ1-5
CASSTNPRGGQPQHF
TGTGCCAGTAGCACAAACCCAAGGGGGGGTCAGCCCCAGCATTTT
>TRBV6-5|NA|NA|15|TRBJ1-5
CASGPGGGGNQPQHF
TGTGCCAGCGGACCGGGGGGTGGTGGCAATCAGCCCCAGCATTTT
>TRBV5-5|TRBD1|NA|15|TRBJ1-2
CASSFRQGADYGYTF
TGTGCCAGCAGCTTTAGACAGGGGGCAGACTATGGCTACACCTTC
>TRBV4-2|NA|NA|17|TRBJ2-2
CASSPEVGRVNTGELFF
TGTGCCAGCAGCCCAGAAGTGGGCAGGGTGAACACCGGGGAGCTGTTTTTT
>TRBV30|NA|NA|12|TRBJ1-1
CAWRGGNTEAFF
TGTGCCTGGAGGGGGGGAAACACTGAAGCTTTCTTT
>TRBV11-2|TRBD2|NA|16|TRBJ2-3
CASSLARLAGADTQYF
TGTGCCAGCAGCTTAGCCCGGCTAGCGGGGGCGGATACGCAGTATTTT
>TRBV6-5|TRBD2|NA|15|TRBJ2-3
CASRMSGGAPDTQYF
TGTGCCAGCAGGATGAGCGGGGGGGCCCCAGATACGCAGTATTTT
>TRBV20-1|NA|NA|13|TRBJ1-2
CSASGRFNYGYTF
TGCAGTGCTAGTGGTCGGTTTAACTATGGCTACACCTTC
>TRBV7-2|NA|NA|13|TRBJ1-2
CASSLETYYGYTF
TGTGCCAGCAGCTTAGAGACATACTATGGCTACACCTTC
>TRBV5-6|TRBD1|NA|16|TRBJ1-1
CASSPLSTGQDTEAFF
TGTGCCAGCAGCCCGCTGTCAACGGGACAGGACACTGAAGCTTTCTTT
>TRBV7-9|NA|NA|14|TRBJ1-3
CASGFDRSGNTIYF
TGTGCCAGCGGATTTGACAGATCTGGAAACACCATATATTTT
>TRBV4-2|TRBD1|NA|15|TRBJ1-1
CASSQGGQMNTEAFF
TGTGCCAGCAGCCAGGGGGGACAGATGAACACTGAAGCTTTCTTT
>TRBV6-1|NA|NA|13|TRBJ1-2
CASSESSGYGYTF
TGTGCCAGCAGTGAAAGTTCCGGGTATGGCTACACCTTC
>TRBV1|NA|NA|19|TRBJ2-5
CTSSRPNISGGAGQETQYF
TGCACCAGCAGCCGTCCGAATATCTCAGGGGGCGCTGGGCAAGAGACCCAGTACTTC